The text below deals with one T cell receptor (beta chain). The antigen is undetermined. Methods used by the authors: Across clinicopathological groups, CDR3 differences served as the basis for building a distant-metastasis classifier for papillary thyroid cancer. TCRdb recomputed clones from the PCR reads via MiXCR. TCRdb, not the original authors, processed these V and J calls. The data show about 56,000 clones, 30% seen once. Treatment of any kind had been given to no patient before thyroid surgery. CDR3 length: 13 amino acids. Trimming removed 5 bases at V and 4 bases at J, with 11 bases between. CDR1 and CDR2 (germline): WNHNN, SYGVQD (reference sequence). The source of the sample is a study of metastatic and nonmetastatic thyroid tumors. Study background: Repertoire data that came from the blood and tumor or nodule tissue of malignant and benign thyroid patients were compared.

The study's findings and limits: In blood and tumor, TCR beta diversity was reportedly significantly higher in malignant thyroid tumors than in benign nodules.

The chain recombines TRBV10-1 with TRBJ2-5; D not resolved. The sequenced sample consisted of blood. This clonotype was obtained from a female donor with papillary thyroid cancer or a benign thyroid nodule (not recorded which). Some clones in this sample may be carry-over from other donors' samples. The CDR3 DNA reads as TGCGCCAGCAGTAGCGTAGGCGGAGAGACCCAGTACTTC. Translated: CASSSVGGETQYF.